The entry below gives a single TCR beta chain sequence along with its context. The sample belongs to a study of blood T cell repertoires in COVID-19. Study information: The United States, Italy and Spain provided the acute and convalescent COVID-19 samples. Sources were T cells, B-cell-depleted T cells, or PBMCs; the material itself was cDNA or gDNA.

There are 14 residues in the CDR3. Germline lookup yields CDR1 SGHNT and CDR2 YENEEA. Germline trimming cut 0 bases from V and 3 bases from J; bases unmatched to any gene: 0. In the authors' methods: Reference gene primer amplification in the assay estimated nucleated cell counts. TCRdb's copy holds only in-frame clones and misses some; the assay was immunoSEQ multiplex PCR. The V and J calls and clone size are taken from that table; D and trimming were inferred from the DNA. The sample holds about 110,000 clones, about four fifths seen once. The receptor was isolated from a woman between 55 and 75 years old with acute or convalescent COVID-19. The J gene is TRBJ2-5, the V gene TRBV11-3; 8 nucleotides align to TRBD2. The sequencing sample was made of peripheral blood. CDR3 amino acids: CASSLEAGEETQYF. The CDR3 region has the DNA TGTGCCAGCAGCTTAGAAGCGGGGGAAGAGACCCAGTACTTC.